The sequence of this TCR beta chain was determined in a study of kidney transplant recipient with SARS-CoV-2 infection (dated by TCRdb to the early 2020s). V lost 0 bases and J lost 5 bases; the stretch between them is 8 bases long. There are 14 amino acids in the CDR3, from cysteine to phenylalanine inclusive. Only the CDR3 DNA is retained, 42 bases long and in frame from the first base. The germline V gene gives CDR1 as ENHRY and CDR2 as SYGVKD. This clonotype was seen at least ten times. This receptor's antigen is unknown. No base-level quality is on record; no much larger clone is a single base apart. TCRdb records Illumina MiSeq as the sequencer. Profiling of the peripheral T cell repertoire targeted human TCRbeta genes. The study's processing was this. Differential clonotype abundance was tested with beta-binomial modelling to account for variability over time. Expanded clonotypes were screened against the ImmuneCODE reference database of SARS-CoV-2-associated TCRs and mapped to viral genome regions. Additional repertoire analyses were carried out for TRBV gene usage, CDR3 length, CDR3 amino acid overlap between time points, clonotype abundance distributions and Jaccard similarity. In TCRdb, the public reads were trimmed at Q25 with fastp and aligned with MiXCR, with productive beta chains retained. Each record represents a unique CDR3 protein, reported with the most common genes and DNA among its rows. The V and J calls and clone size are TCRdb's, not the authors'. This sample comprises under 300,000 distinct CDR3 sequences, 25% to 30% of them detected only once. The ten largest clones add up to roughly 7% of the sample.

The time point label on this specimen signifies: pre-pandemic baseline sample and day 111 after first positive SARS-CoV-2 test. The source material was a blood sample, sampled at baseline and on day 111 from a kidney transplant recipient. The TCR was taken from a male patient between 25 and 39 years old who had COVID-19 and was a kidney transplant recipient. A transplant means some T cells may be of graft donor rather than patient origin. The sequence is built from TRBV10-3 and TRBJ2-1; the D region may be TRBD1 or TRBD2, each matching 5 bases equally. The base sequence is TGTGCCATCAGTGAGTCAAAGGGACACAATGAGCAGTTCTTC. It translates as CAISESKGHNEQFF.